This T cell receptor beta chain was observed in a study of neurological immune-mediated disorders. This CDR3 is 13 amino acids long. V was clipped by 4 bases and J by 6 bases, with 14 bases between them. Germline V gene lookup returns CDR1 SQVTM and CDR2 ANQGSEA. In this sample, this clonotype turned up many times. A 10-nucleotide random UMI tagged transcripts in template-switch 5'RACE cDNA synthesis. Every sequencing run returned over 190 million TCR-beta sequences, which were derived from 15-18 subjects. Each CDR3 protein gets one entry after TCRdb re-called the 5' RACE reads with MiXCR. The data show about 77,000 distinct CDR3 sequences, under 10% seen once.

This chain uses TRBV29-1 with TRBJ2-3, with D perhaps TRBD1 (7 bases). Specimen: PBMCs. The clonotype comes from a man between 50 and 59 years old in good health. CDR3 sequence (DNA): TGCAGCGTTGTGGAGGGGGCTGCTGATACGCAGTATTTT. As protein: CSVVEGAADTQYF.